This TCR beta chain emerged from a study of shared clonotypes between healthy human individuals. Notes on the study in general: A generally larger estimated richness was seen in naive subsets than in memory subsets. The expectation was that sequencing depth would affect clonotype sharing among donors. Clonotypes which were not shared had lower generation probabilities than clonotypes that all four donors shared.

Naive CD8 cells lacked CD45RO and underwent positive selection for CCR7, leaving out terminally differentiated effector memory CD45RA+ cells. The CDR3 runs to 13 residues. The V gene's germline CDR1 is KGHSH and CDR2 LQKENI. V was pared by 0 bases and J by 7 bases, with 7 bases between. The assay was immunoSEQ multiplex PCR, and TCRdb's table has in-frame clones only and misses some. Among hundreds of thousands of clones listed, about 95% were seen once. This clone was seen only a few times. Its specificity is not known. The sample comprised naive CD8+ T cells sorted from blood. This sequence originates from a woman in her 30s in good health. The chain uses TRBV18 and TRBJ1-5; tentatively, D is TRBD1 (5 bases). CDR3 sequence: CASSPPKGQPQHF. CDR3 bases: TGTGCCAGCTCACCACCAAAGGGGCAGCCCCAGCATTTT.